Listed here are 31 T cell receptor beta chains from one sample, sequenced in a study of T cells in Graves' hyperthyroidism and ophthalmopathy. Authors of the study amplified TCR beta CDR3 regions from RNA transcripts. A set of HTBI primers served as the primers for a first-round RT-PCR of the TCR CDR3. TCRdb re-called the multiplex PCR reads through MiXCR, storing one row per CDR3 protein. The sample yields 300,000 to 450,000 distinct CDR3 sequences, approximately 18% seen once. Material for sequencing was blood. These receptors were collected from a woman aged 40 to 55 with Graves' ophthalmopathy.

The chain links TRBV5-1 to TRBJ2-7; 11 nucleotides agree with TRBD2. Germline V gene data show CDR1 as SGHRS and CDR2 as YFSETQ. The CDR3 is made up of 16 amino acids. V was clipped by 5 bases and J by 0 bases; unmatched bases: 7. The CDR3 sequence is CASRRSTSGSSYEQYF. CDR3 DNA sequence: TGCGCCAGCAGAAGGTCTACTAGCGGGAGCTCCTACGAGCAGTACTTC.

Ten or more counts support this clonotype. The V gene is TRBV5-5, the J gene TRBJ2-2; D unresolved. There are 13 residues in the CDR3. Per the germline V gene, CDR1 is SGHKS and CDR2 is YYEKEE (reference sequence). V was cut by 2 bases and J by 6 bases, with 8 bases left in between. In DNA, the CDR3 is TGTGCCAGCAGCTTATTGACGGCCGGGGAGCTGTTTTTT. It translates to CASSLLTAGELFF.

Remarks on this clonotype: A much more abundant neighbour one base away suggests this may be a read error. V gene TRBV19 combines with J gene TRBJ2-4, with 8 bases matching TRBD1. CDR3 size: 14 residues. CDR1 and CDR2 from the germline V gene are LNHDA and SQIVND (reference sequence). Here the CDR3 reads CASSRDRTRNIRYF. For the CDR3, the DNA is TGTGCCAGTAGTCGGGACAGGACGCGGAACATTCGGTACTTC.

This clonotype was detected many times. The chain is built from TRBV19 and TRBJ2-5; D is perhaps TRBD1 (5 bases). Germline V gene data show CDR1 as LNHDA and CDR2 as SQIVND (reference sequence). This CDR3 region has 14 residues. The V and J ends lost 5 bases and 5 bases respectively, with 15 bases between them. The CDR3 here is CASSAPGWRETQYF. As DNA, the CDR3 is TGTGCCAGTAGTGCACCAGGGTGGCGGGAGACCCAGTACTTC.

This clonotype has a count of ten or more. V gene TRBV15 combines with J gene TRBJ1-2, with D possibly being TRBD1 (5 bases). The CDR3 totals 15 residues. The V end was cut by 3 bases, the J end by 7 bases, with 18 bases between. Per germline, CDR1 LNHNV and CDR2 YYDKDF (reference sequence). DNA for the CDR3: TGTGCCACCAGCAGTGGTTTGGGGTATGGGGCTGGCTACACCTTC. This encodes CATSSGLGYGAGYTF.

This clonotype was counted at least ten times. V gene TRBV9 combines with J gene TRBJ1-1, with 8 nucleotides matching TRBD1. This CDR3 contains 16 residues. The V and J ends lost 2 bases and 5 bases, in that order; junction bases with no gene match: 11. Germline V gene lookup returns CDR1 SGDLS and CDR2 YYNGEE. The CDR3 sequence: CASSVQTGVKGTEAFF. CDR3 sequence (DNA): TGTGCCAGCAGCGTCCAGACAGGGGTGAAGGGGACTGAAGCTTTCTTT.

This clonotype was counted many times. The J gene is TRBJ2-7, the V gene TRBV27, with 12 bases that match TRBD2. There are 16 residues in the CDR3. Trimming at V came to 4 bases and at J to 5 bases, leaving 9 bases not matched to a gene. The germline V gene encodes CDR1 MNHEY and CDR2 SMNVEV (reference sequence). CDR3 sequence (DNA): TGTGCCAGCAGTTCAATACTAGCGGGAGGATGGCACGAGCAGTACTTC. It is translated as CASSSILAGGWHEQYF.

This rearrangement joins TRBV6-1 to TRBJ2-5; possible D gene TRBD2, 7 bases. Trimming took 5 bases from V and 4 from J, leaving 14 bases between them. Germline loops: CDR1 MNHNS, CDR2 SASEGT. The length of the CDR3 is 14 residues. The CDR3 loop is CASSPYGGPETQYF. For the CDR3, the DNA is TGTGCCAGCAGTCCCTACGGGGGGCCAGAGACCCAGTACTTC.

CDR3 residues: CSARLAPGLDYGYTF. The CDR3, as DNA: TGCAGTGCTAGACTAGCCCCAGGGTTGGACTATGGCTACACCTTC. The V and J genes are TRBV20-1 and TRBJ1-2; possible D gene TRBD1, 5 bases. The CDR3 spans 15 residues. CDR1 is DFQATT, CDR2 SNEGSKA, per germline (reference sequence). The ends were cut back, 2 bases at V and 3 bases at J, with 16 bases in the middle.

In its sample, this clonotype was seen many times. V and J are TRBV6-2 or TRBV6-3 and TRBJ1-1; possibly TRBD1 for D (6 bases). V was trimmed by 5 bases and J by 5 bases, leaving 18 bases between them. The CDR3 consists of 15 residues. Germline V gene lookup returns CDR1 MNHEY and CDR2 SVGEGT. The CDR3 spells CASSRRLQGRTEAFF. The CDR3, as DNA: TGTGCCAGCAGTCGCCGCCTACAGGGTAGGACTGAAGCTTTCTTT.

At least ten counts were recorded for this clonotype. V is TRBV6-2 or TRBV6-3 and J is TRBJ1-1, with D possibly being TRBD1 (5 bases). CDR3 size: 18 residues. With 0 bases removed from V and 1 base from J, the gap between germline ends came to 18 bases. CDR1 and CDR2 from the germline V gene are MNHEY and SVGEGT. The CDR3 DNA reads as TGTGCCAGCAGTTACTCTACAGATGTCAGGGCGGGGAACACTGAAGCTTTCTTT. Translating it yields CASSYSTDVRAGNTEAFF.

This clonotype has ten or more counts. The chain recombines TRBV30 with TRBJ1-3; TRBD1 might be the D (5 bases). V lost 0 bases, J lost 0 bases, and 12 bases lay in between. Germline lookup yields CDR1 GTSNPN and CDR2 SVGIG (reference sequence). The CDR3 spans 16 residues. The CDR3 loop is CAWSVQAGTSGNTIYF. CDR3 nucleotide sequence: TGTGCCTGGAGTGTACAGGCTGGGACCTCTGGAAACACCATATATTTT.

J is TRBJ2-2 and V is TRBV6-1; 10 bases align to TRBD1. The CDR3 spans 16 residues. CDR1 MNHNS and CDR2 SASEGT come from the germline V gene. Losses at the gene ends were 4 bases for V and 3 bases for J; bases not matched to a gene: 5. In DNA form, the CDR3 reads TGTGCCAGCAGTGCGACAGGGGGCTCGTACACCGGGGAGCTGTTTTTT. Amino acids: CASSATGGSYTGELFF.

As to this clonotype: A read error may be the cause here, since a much bigger clone is one base away. The V gene is TRBV6-1, the J gene TRBJ1-5, with TRBD1 matching 7 bases. The CDR3 is made up of 15 amino acids. Germline lookup yields CDR1 MNHNS and CDR2 SASEGT. Germline trimming cut 8 bases from V and 1 base from J; bases unmatched to any gene: 8. The CDR3 here is CASAWDSGSNQPQHF. CDR3 DNA sequence: TGTGCCAGCGCCTGGGACAGCGGGAGCAATCAGCCCCAGCATTTT.

This clonotype was observed many times. The rearrangement uses TRBV5-1 and TRBJ2-5; perhaps TRBD2 as D (6 bases). Germline assignment: CDR1 SGHRS and CDR2 YFSETQ. This CDR3 is 14 amino acids long. Deletions cut 4 bases from V and 4 bases from J, with 14 bases between. CDR3 sequence reads: CASSPGGGSETQYF. In DNA form, the CDR3 reads TGCGCCAGCAGCCCCGGTGGGGGGTCAGAGACCCAGTACTTC.

This clonotype was detected ten times or more. The chain joins TRBV19 to TRBJ1-1, with 7 bases aligning to TRBD1. The CDR3 totals 16 residues. V lost 4 bases to trimming and J lost 1 base; unmatched junction nucleotides: 9. Germline V CDR1 and CDR2: LNHDA, SQIVND (reference sequence). In DNA, the CDR3 is TGTGCCAGTAGTAGACACCAGGGGGTCGAGAACACTGAAGCTTTCTTT. Residues: CASSRHQGVENTEAFF.

The genes are TRBV4-1 and TRBJ2-5, with TRBD2 as a possible D gene (5 bases). The CDR3 runs to 15 residues. Germline lookup yields CDR1 MGHRA and CDR2 YSYEKL. Trimming pared 4 bases from V and 4 bases from J, leaving 16 bases between. This chain's CDR3 is CASSPFFGLVETQYF. CDR3 DNA sequence: TGCGCCAGCAGCCCCTTCTTCGGACTGGTAGAGACCCAGTACTTC.

The table lists this clonotype with many counts. V gene TRBV28 combines with J gene TRBJ2-7, with D uncertain. The CDR3 is 16 residues long. CDR1 MDHEN and CDR2 SYDVKM come from the germline V gene. The ends were cut back, 3 bases at V and 4 bases at J, with 19 bases in the middle. CDR3 bases: TGTGCCAGCAGTTTTTGGTCAATGGCTTCTCGATACGAGCAGTACTTC. Encoded protein: CASSFWSMASRYEQYF. The full variable domain, rest sourced from reference TRBV28 and TRBJ2-7, is DVKVTQSSRYLVKRTGEKVFLECVQDMDHENMFWYRQDPGLGLRLIYFSYDVKMKEKGDIPEGYSVSREKKERFSLILESASTNQTSMYLCASSFWSMASRYEQYFGPGTRLTVT.

This clonotype was recorded at least ten times. The chain combines TRBV20-1 with TRBJ1-5; tentatively, D is TRBD1 (5 bases). V dropped 0 bases and J dropped 7 bases, with 13 bases sitting between them. The CDR3 has 14 amino acids. In germline, CDR1 is DFQATT, CDR2 SNEGSKA (reference sequence). CDR3 in DNA: TGCAGTGCTAGAGATCTCGAGGGGTTACAGCCCCAGCATTTT. It yields the protein CSARDLEGLQPQHF.

The sample holds many counts of this clonotype. V and J are TRBV20-1 and TRBJ2-7, with a tentative D call TRBD1 (5 bases). This CDR3 is 13 amino acids long. V was cut by 3 bases and J by 4 bases, with 13 bases left in between. Germline V gene lookup returns CDR1 DFQATT and CDR2 SNEGSKA (reference sequence). CDR3: CSASPRVYYEQYF. CDR3 sequence (DNA): TGCAGTGCTAGCCCCAGGGTCTATTACGAGCAGTACTTC.

In its sample, this clonotype was seen many times. The chain links TRBV6-1 to TRBJ2-7; 10 bases are shared with TRBD2. The V and J ends lost 6 bases and 3 bases, in that order; junction bases with no gene match: 11. The CDR3 loop spans 16 amino acids. Per the germline V gene, CDR1 is MNHNS and CDR2 is SASEGT. The CDR3 reads CASSRYASGGFYEQYF. Written as DNA, the CDR3 is TGTGCCAGCAGCCGTTACGCTAGCGGGGGTTTCTACGAGCAGTACTTC.

In its sample, this clonotype was seen many times. V gene TRBV6-5 combines with J gene TRBJ2-3; D is ambiguous. This CDR3 region has 13 residues. Germline CDR1 reads MNHEY; CDR2 reads SVGAGI. Trimming took off 0 bases at V and 2 bases at J, with 3 bases between the two ends. CDR3: CASSYSSTDTQYF. The CDR3 nucleotides read TGTGCCAGCAGTTACTCTTCCACAGATACGCAGTATTTT.

This clonotype was detected ten times or more. V usage is TRBV6-5 and J usage is TRBJ2-5; D may correspond to TRBD1 or TRBD2 (5 bases each). CDR1 and CDR2 (germline): MNHEY, SVGAGI. The CDR3 is 13 residues long. V lost 7 bases and J lost 5, with 14 bases in between. This chain's CDR3 is CASTLTRGETQYF. CDR3 nucleotides: TGTGCCAGCACCCTAACTAGGGGTGAGACCCAGTACTTC.

This chain connects TRBV29-1 to TRBJ1-1, with D perhaps TRBD1 (5 bases). Germline V CDR1 and CDR2: SQVTM, ANQGSEA. The V and J ends lost 3 bases and 4 bases respectively, with 12 bases between them. The CDR3 extends over 13 amino acids. The CDR3 loop is CSVERSRGTEAFF. Here the CDR3 DNA reads TGCAGCGTTGAGCGGTCGAGGGGCACTGAAGCTTTCTTT.

This clonotype has at least ten counts. J is TRBJ2-2 and V is TRBV29-1; 10 bases line up with TRBD1. V was clipped by 7 bases and J by 5 bases; unmatched bases: 13. The length of the CDR3 is 16 residues. The V gene's germline CDR1 is SQVTM and CDR2 ANQGSEA. This CDR3 reads CSAKGADRGRTGELFF. The CDR3 DNA reads TGCAGCGCCAAAGGGGCTGACAGGGGGCGGACCGGGGAGCTGTTTTTT.

This clonotype came up many times. The rearrangement joins TRBV29-1 to TRBJ2-1, with D maybe TRBD2 (6 bases). V lost 3 bases, J lost 0 bases, and 9 bases lay in between. This CDR3 is built from 14 residues. From germline, CDR1 is SQVTM and CDR2 ANQGSEA. CDR3 in amino acids: CSVDGSSSYNEQFF. The CDR3 coding sequence is TGCAGCGTTGACGGGAGTAGCTCCTACAATGAGCAGTTCTTC.

The chain combines TRBV30 with TRBJ2-7; 8 bases fit TRBD1. This CDR3 comprises 12 residues. The V gene's germline CDR1 is GTSNPN and CDR2 SVGIG (reference sequence). J was trimmed by 4 bases and V by 6 bases; bases with no gene match: 5. CDR3 protein: CACRQGRYEQYF. Written as DNA, the CDR3 is TGTGCCTGCCGACAGGGGAGGTACGAGCAGTACTTC.

This clonotype occurred many times. The chain has TRBV5-1 and TRBJ2-7; D is tentatively TRBD1 or TRBD2 (7 bases each). V was cut by 7 bases and J by 6 bases, with 17 bases left in between. CDR3 length: 13 residues. CDR1 and CDR2 from the germline V gene are SGHRS and YFSETQ. The CDR3 bases are TGCGCCAGCGGCCGACAGGGAGGGGCCGAGCAGTACTTC. Encoded protein: CASGRQGGAEQYF.

This clonotype has a count of ten or more. The chain carries TRBV27 and TRBJ2-5; tentatively, D is TRBD2 (6 bases). In germline, CDR1 is MNHEY, CDR2 SMNVEV (reference sequence). The CDR3 consists of 17 residues. The V gene lost 6 bases and the J gene lost 1 base, with 21 bases spanning the gap. The CDR3 coding sequence is TGTGCCAGCAGCCCCTCCGGAGGGCGGGGAGGCCAAGAGACCCAGTACTTC. This encodes CASSPSGGRGGQETQYF.

This clonotype was seen many times. This rearrangement joins TRBV29-1 to TRBJ2-2; D gene ambiguous. Germline loops: CDR1 SQVTM, CDR2 ANQGSEA. The V and J ends lost 4 bases and 0 bases respectively, with 9 bases between them. This CDR3 is built from 14 residues. CDR3 sequence: CSVAPRTNTGELFF. In nucleotides, the CDR3 is TGCAGCGTTGCCCCCCGGACGAACACCGGGGAGCTGTTTTTT.

This clonotype appeared a few times. A much more abundant neighbour one base away suggests this may be a read error. V and J are TRBV30 and TRBJ1-5; a possible D gene is TRBD1 (5 bases). The CDR3 covers 13 residues. Germline V gives CDR1 GTSNPN, CDR2 SVGIG (reference sequence). V was cut by 2 bases and J by 7 bases, with 12 bases left in between. DNA for the CDR3: TGTGCCTGGAGTAAAGGGGTAGGGCAGCCCCAGCATTTT. Its protein product is CAWSKGVGQPQHF.